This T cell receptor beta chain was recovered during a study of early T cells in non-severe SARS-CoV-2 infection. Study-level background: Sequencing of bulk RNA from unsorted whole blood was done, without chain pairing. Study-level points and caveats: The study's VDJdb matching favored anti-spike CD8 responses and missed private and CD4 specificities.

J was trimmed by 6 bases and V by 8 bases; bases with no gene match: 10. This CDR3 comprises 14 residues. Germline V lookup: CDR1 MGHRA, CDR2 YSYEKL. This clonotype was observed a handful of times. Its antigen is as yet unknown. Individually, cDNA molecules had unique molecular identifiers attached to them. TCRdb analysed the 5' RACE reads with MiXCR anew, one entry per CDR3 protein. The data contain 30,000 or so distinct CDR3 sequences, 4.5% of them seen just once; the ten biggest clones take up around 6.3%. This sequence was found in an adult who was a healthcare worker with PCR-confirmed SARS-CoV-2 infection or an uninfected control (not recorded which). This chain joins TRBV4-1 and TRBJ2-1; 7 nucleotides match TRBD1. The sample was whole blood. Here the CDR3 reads CASADRVPLNEQFF. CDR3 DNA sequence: TGCGCCAGCGCTGACAGGGTTCCCCTCAATGAGCAGTTCTTC.